What follows are 14 T cell receptor beta chains derived from one specimen sequenced in a study of blood T cell repertoires in COVID-19. TCRdb's copy holds only in-frame clones and misses some; the assay was immunoSEQ multiplex PCR. The top ten clones hold 6.9% of a sample with tens of thousands of clones, 90% of them seen once. Sequencing used peripheral blood. These receptors were obtained from a human donor in a cohort sampled during active COVID-19.

Here the CDR3 reads CASSQAPPETQYF. CDR3 sequence (DNA): TGTGCCAGCAGCCAAGCCCCCCCGGAGACCCAGTACTTC. This chain uses TRBV3-1 (or the pseudogene TRBV3-2) with TRBJ2-5; no firm D call. This CDR3 region has 13 residues. Between the trimmed V and J ends, which lost 1 base and 5 bases, there was a span of 8 bases. Germline values: CDR1 LGHDT, CDR2 YNNKEL (reference sequence).

The chain is built from TRBV10-1 and TRBJ1-2, with a tentative D call TRBD1 (5 bases). The CDR3 runs 16 residues. The V end lost 0 bases, the J end lost 2 bases, and 13 bases lay between the germline ends. Germline V lookup: CDR1 WNHNN, CDR2 SYGVQD (reference sequence). The CDR3 sequence is CASSESSGTSNYGYTF. CDR3 coding DNA: TGCGCCAGCAGTGAGTCGTCGGGGACTTCCAACTATGGCTACACCTTC.

This chain connects TRBV28 to TRBJ1-2, with TRBD1 identical over 9 bases. This CDR3 is 14 amino acids long. V shed 10 bases and J 1 base; nucleotides not matched to a gene: 7. Germline V gene data show CDR1 as MDHEN and CDR2 as SYDVKM. CDR3 DNA sequence: TGTGCCACCACAGGGGGCCCTGATAACTATGGCTACACCTTC. It is translated as CATTGGPDNYGYTF.

This clone was counted once. The chain recombines TRBV7-6 with TRBJ2-2; D is uncertain. The CDR3 consists of 16 residues. Trimming shortened V by 10 bases and J by 5 bases, and 23 bases separated the two germline ends. In germline, CDR1 is SGHVS, CDR2 FNYEAQ. The CDR3 is CATLSASLPFTGELFF. CDR3 coding DNA: TGTGCCACCCTTTCCGCCAGTCTCCCCTTTACCGGGGAGCTGTTTTTT.

The V call is TRBV2, the J call TRBJ2-3; D is perhaps TRBD1 (5 bases). Trimming stripped 8 bases from V and 2 bases from J, with 14 bases between. Germline loops: CDR1 SNHLY, CDR2 FYNNEI. The CDR3 consists of 14 residues. The CDR3, as DNA: TGTGCCAGCCGCGCCGGACAACCCACAGATACGCAGTATTTT. Translation gives CASRAGQPTDTQYF.

The rearrangement links TRBV18 to TRBJ1-5; 8 bases align to TRBD1. This CDR3 has 16 amino acids. The ends lost 4 bases at V and 0 bases at J; junction bases unmatched: 5. Germline-derived CDR1 and CDR2 are KGHSH and LQKENI. CDR3: CASSRIGTGSNQPQHF. CDR3 DNA sequence: TGTGCCAGCTCACGAATCGGGACAGGTAGCAATCAGCCCCAGCATTTT.

The rearrangement joins TRBV27 to TRBJ1-5; no firm D call. Looked up from germline, CDR1 is MNHEY and CDR2 is SMNVEV (reference sequence). The V end was cut by 8 bases, the J end by 2 bases, with 7 bases between. CDR3 size: 12 residues. CDR3 nucleotides: TGTGCCAGCTCGAGGGGCAATCAGCCCCAGCATTTT. Translated, it gives CASSRGNQPQHF.

This clone came up once. The chain couples TRBV30 to TRBJ1-2; maybe TRBD1 (6 bases). This CDR3 has 16 residues. The V gene lost 7 bases and the J gene lost 7 bases, with 28 bases spanning the gap. Germline V gene lookup returns CDR1 GTSNPN and CDR2 SVGIG (reference sequence). This chain's CDR3 is CASPTLLNRQAGGYTF. In nucleotides, the CDR3 is TGTGCCTCCCCTACCCTACTCAACCGACAGGCAGGTGGCTACACCTTC.

This clone was observed once. The V gene is TRBV29-1, the J gene TRBJ1-4; D possibly corresponds to TRBD1 (6 bases). The length of the CDR3 is 14 residues. Trimming cost V 4 bases and J 0 bases, with 9 bases left between them. From germline, CDR1 is SQVTM and CDR2 ANQGSEA. The CDR3 region is CSVGGGATNEKLFF. The CDR3 DNA is TGCAGCGTTGGGGGGGGCGCAACTAATGAAAAACTGTTTTTT. Based on the CDR3 plus reference TRBV29-1 and TRBJ1-4, the full variable domain is SAVISQKPSRDICQRGTSLTIQCQVDSQVTMMFWYRQQPGQSLTLIATANQGSEATYESGFVIDKFPISRPNLTFSTLTVSNMSPEDSSIYLCSVGGGATNEKLFFGSGTQLSVL.

V and J are TRBV7-8 and TRBJ2-3; D is perhaps TRBD2 (5 bases). This CDR3 spans 14 amino acids. Germline values: CDR1 SGHVS, CDR2 FQNEAQ. V was trimmed by 4 bases and J by 4 bases, leaving 12 bases between them. The CDR3: CASSSGTRADTQYF. In DNA, the CDR3 is TGTGCCAGCAGCTCCGGAACTAGGGCAGATACGCAGTATTTT.

The V gene is TRBV5-1, the J gene TRBJ1-4; unclear D gene. Deletions cut 2 bases from V and 8 bases from J, with 13 bases between. This CDR3 has 14 residues. The V gene's germline CDR1 is SGHRS and CDR2 YFSETQ. CDR3 amino acids: CASSFGVLGEKLFF. The CDR3 DNA reads as TGCGCCAGCAGCTTCGGGGTGTTAGGGGAAAAACTGTTTTTT.

J is TRBJ1-2 and V is TRBV29-1, with D maybe TRBD1 (6 bases). Germline CDR1 is SQVTM and CDR2 is ANQGSEA. V lost 5 bases to trimming and J lost 3 bases, with 13 bases between them. CDR3 length equals 13 residues. CDR3 residues: CSVRETGYYGYTF. For the CDR3, the DNA is TGCAGCGTTCGAGAGACAGGCTACTATGGCTACACCTTC. Together with reference TRBV29-1 and TRBJ1-2, the CDR3 gives the full variable domain: SAVISQKPSRDICQRGTSLTIQCQVDSQVTMMFWYRQQPGQSLTLIATANQGSEATYESGFVIDKFPISRPNLTFSTLTVSNMSPEDSSIYLCSVRETGYYGYTFGSGTRLTVV.

The chain uses TRBV2 and TRBJ2-1; 13 bases are shared with TRBD2. V was clipped by 8 bases and J by 12 bases; unmatched bases: 4. The CDR3 has 12 amino acids. CDR1 SNHLY and CDR2 FYNNEI come from the germline V gene. The CDR3 reads CASGGLAGPQFF. The CDR3 DNA reads as TGTGCCAGCGGGGGACTAGCGGGGCCGCAGTTCTTC.

This clone was seen a handful of times. The CDR3 loop is CASIRDNGQSLYGYTF. Written as DNA, the CDR3 is TGTGCCAGCATCCGAGATAACGGACAGTCCTTGTATGGCTACACCTTC. V gene TRBV28 combines with J gene TRBJ1-2; a weak D match, TRBD1 (6 bases). CDR1 and CDR2 (germline): MDHEN, SYDVKM. This CDR3 is 16 amino acids long. Trimming removed 7 bases from V and 5 bases from J, with 23 bases in between.